This T cell receptor beta chain emerged from a study of shared clonotypes between healthy human individuals. Study in general: Every donor yielded three CD4 naive, three CD4 memory, two CD8 naive and one CD8 memory plate.

In the naive CD8 group, cells lacked CD45RO and were positively selected for CCR7, so terminally differentiated effector memory CD45RA+ cells were left out. Study-wide findings and caveats: Though the depth was large, rarefaction showed that sorted-subset sequencing was incomplete. Limited genetic and exposure-history diversity came from having few donors.

This CDR3 is built from 16 residues. Trimming cost V 4 bases and J 0 bases; bases outside gene matches: 5. Per germline, CDR1 MNHEY and CDR2 SMNVEV (reference sequence). This clone appeared once. The antigen remains unidentified. In replicate PCRs of sorted subsets, about 190 ng DNA, some 28,000 T cell genomes, was used. Clones were sequenced by immunoSEQ multiplex PCR, and TCRdb holds only the in-frame ones, with some missing. The data show more than 550,000 clones, 92% seen once. The TCR comes from a man in his thirties or forties in good health. The sequencing input was naive CD8+ T cells sorted from blood. The genes are TRBV27 and TRBJ2-1; the match to TRBD2 covers 8 bases. DNA of the CDR3: TGTGCCAGCAGTTCCTCTCTAGCGGGCTCCTACAATGAGCAGTTCTTC. This encodes CASSSSLAGSYNEQFF.